Sequencing of this T cell receptor beta chain was carried out in a study of cytomegalovirus exposure and HLA in healthy donors (dated by TCRdb to 2017 to 2019). Turning to the overall study: In an earlier analysis of 550 to 750 of the donors, about 260 Gb of sequence data and 117 million unique TCR beta sequences from 150 million to 200 million T cells were reported. About 280 gigabases of sequencing data and 80 million or so unique TCR sequences were included in an early release covering several hundred HLA-typed donors. All discovery cohort repertoires had been generated using a single sequencing platform. The later analysis used no new phenotypic data to find candidate immune exposures, relying instead on TCR beta sequences and their occurrence across donors. A handful of DR-DQ haplotypes were handled as single units for association and clustering because linkage in the cohort was strong. Across 398 genotyped donors of the cohort, an average of about 220,000 unique TCR beta nucleotide sequences per donor were sequenced, and roughly a sixth of those sequences were non-productive. The number of typed donors differed by locus: about 620-630 for A, B, C, DRB1 and DQB1; 522 for DQA1; 606 for DPA1; and roughly 490 for DPB1. An earlier analysis of more than 450 of the donors used high-throughput TCR beta sequencing to judge whether each TCR beta V gene segment behaved as functional or pseudogenic. The T cell repertoires of 670 or so subjects were profiled by immunosequencing and related to cytomegalovirus serostatus. The aim of the study was to test whether cataloging public T cell receptors could identify signatures of past pathogen exposure. Along with the approximately 700-subject first cohort, a separate validation cohort of about 110 different subjects was used. Of the roughly 400 genotyped donors, around 81% fell in the genetic ancestry cluster associated with self-reported Caucasian donors. HLA typing covered class I and class II loci at four-digit resolution. To predict cytomegalovirus infection status, the study combined high-throughput TCR immunosequencing, statistical association of individual TCRs with disease status, and machine learning. Donor age, sex, ethnicity and CMV serostatus were compiled alongside the repertoire data. To study patterns of TCR occurrence, a later analysis re-analyzed previously published TCR beta repertoires from just over 650 donors and added high-resolution HLA genotyping. A later genetic analysis took genome-wide SNP genotypes for about three fifths of the 666 donors and used that subset as a discovery cohort.

The cohort consisted of fewer than 700 healthy bone marrow donors. At the time of sampling, all cohort members were nominally healthy, though unrecorded immune exposures were likely present. The donor tested CMV seronegative, placing the donor among the 352 seronegative members of the cohort. A peripheral blood sample was collected from each donor, and TCR beta sequencing was performed on peripheral blood mononuclear cells. The Qiagen DNeasy Blood Extraction Kit was used to extract genomic DNA from the blood cell samples. V is pared back by 0 bases and J by 0 bases, with 7 bases lying between the germline termini. Including cysteine and phenylalanine, the CDR3 has 14 amino acids. The entry retains the CDR3 DNA only, 42 bases that are in frame from base 1. The germline V gene encodes CDR1 SGDLS and CDR2 YYNGEE. Library preparation used the immunoSEQ multiplex PCR assay. The multiplex PCR relied on a mix of 60 forward primers for TCR Vbeta segments and 13 reverse primers for TCR Jbeta segments. The CDR3 region of rearranged TCR beta genes was amplified from genomic DNA by a multiplex PCR assay. The Illumina HiSeq System was used to sequence the amplified TCR beta libraries as 87-base-pair reads. Per the original workflow: In a later analysis, 77 million or so unique TCR beta chains were counted across the approximately 620 repertoires, and around 11 million of these chains were shared by at least two donors. To remove PCR and sequencing errors, raw reads were error-corrected and collapsed into unique sequences using a nearest-neighbor algorithm that merged closely related sequences. V, D and J gene segments were assigned by aligning CDR3 sequences to IMGT reference sequences. For a sequence to be retained, a match of at least six nucleotides was required to both a V gene segment and a J gene segment. A rearrangement was called productive if the CDR3 had no stop codons and remained in frame with V and J, and every other rearrangement was called non-productive. CDR3 was defined according to IMGT convention as the region running from the second conserved V-encoded cysteine to the conserved J-encoded phenylalanine. The earlier analysis of 587 of the donors excluded sequences that lacked an unambiguous match to a single V gene segment. An earlier analysis of 587 of the donors called V segments functional above 56.7% productive rearrangements and segregating when the between-donor standard deviation exceeded 5%. A statistical classification framework was developed to diagnose cytomegalovirus status using the catalog of TCR beta chain sequences. V and J gene assignment, in a later analysis, came from comparing TCR nucleotide sequences with IMGT/GENE-DB human TR gene sequences. Using the TCRdist pipeline, a later analysis assigned CDR3 sequences along with most-parsimonious VDJ recombination scenarios. In a later analysis, every TCR beta chain was defined by the combination of its CDR3 amino acid sequence and its V-gene family, and reads without a unique V-gene family were dropped. A later analysis removed several hundred highly shared, low-generation-probability nucleotide sequences to deal with suspected cross-contamination and a sequencing artifact. In a later analysis, a clonal expansion index was calculated for each public chain from normalized within-repertoire ranks of inferred template counts. Generation probabilities in a later analysis came from a VDJ recombination model fitted to out-of-frame rearrangements, and those results were checked against IGoR. Hypergeometric tests were used in a later analysis to score TCR-TCR, TCR-HLA and TCR-CMV co-occurrence, with a repertoire-size bias correction applied to the TCR pairs. To estimate false discovery rates, a later analysis permuted the HLA or CMV assignments 20 times. In a later analysis, co-occurring TCRs were grouped using DBSCAN, with TCRdist sequence similarity added in when clustering inside HLA-allele-positive subsets. Co-occurrence clustering excluded repertoires with fewer than 30,000 or more than 120,000 public chains, plus five with anomalous nucleotide sharing. The table was pulled from immuneACCESS by TCRdb, which kept in-frame rearrangements only. Such tables lose some clones; where checked, under half of the loss comes from unresolved V genes, and the rest has no known cause. The D gene and trimming were derived from the DNA, and the V and J assignments and clone size from that table. This sample is represented by some 150,000 clones; 82% of them were singletons. Of the sample, about 1.6% is held by the ten largest clones.

Results and caveats for the whole study, not just this receptor: Most TCR sequences were observed very rarely across donors, whereas some public TCRs were present in many individuals. A later analysis found that TCR association rates varied across HLA loci, with DRB1 alleles showing the most associated TCRs and HLA-C alleles the fewest. Correlated functional status among segregating V segments might be attributable to linkage disequilibrium, but an unknown experimental factor could not be ruled out. Compared with equally common non-associated chains, HLA-associated TCR beta chains in a later analysis were more clonally expanded and had lower generation probabilities. Strong co-occurrence of HLA alleles, especially DR and DQ, made assigning TCR associations to individual alleles difficult. The study listed 164 TCR beta chains as associated with cytomegalovirus. Broadly in line with IMGT annotations, most TCR beta V segments showed up in productive rearrangements about 87% or about 30% of the time in an earlier analysis of some 590 of the donors. Because some donors lacked HLA typing at each locus, the association tests relied only on the typed subset. According to a later analysis, parvovirus B19, influenza, CMV and Epstein-Barr virus appeared linked to several top co-occurrence clusters. A further reported finding was that TCR beta sequences accurately predicted the HLA-A and HLA-B alleles for most subjects in the first cohort. Sequencing depth was assumed to be roughly uniform across donors in the presence/absence analyses, though that assumption may not hold. The earlier analysis of some 540 of the donors excluded over 15 rarely observed V segments, including chromosome 9 orphons, because counts were too low. A cluster of highly shared sequence variants was judged likely to represent a technical artifact of the sequencing pipeline. A few of the identified cytomegalovirus-associated TCR beta chains were confirmed in vitro to be specific for cytomegalovirus antigens. CMV serostatus was the only immune exposure information available for the cohort. In this cohort, only TCR beta chains were sequenced, and detectable features were limited by the absence of alpha or paired-chain data. The classifier was reported to diagnose cytomegalovirus status with high specificity and sensitivity in both the original cohort and the validation cohort. According to a later analysis, most CMV-associated TCR beta chains appeared to be HLA-restricted, and the HLA associations seemed to be driven largely by CMV exposure. It was suggested by the authors that the approach could potentially be generalized to other disease states and immunological phenotypes. According to a later genetic analysis, donors in an Asian-associated ancestry cluster had fewer N-insertions in productive TCRs than the roughly 670-donor mean. A later genetic analysis associated a missense DCLRE1C variant with V-gene and J-gene trimming of TCR beta chains, and an independent cohort replicated the association. At a false discovery rate of 0.05, a later analysis linked some 17,000 TCR beta sequences to specific HLA alleles. Because the 87-base-pair reads could not distinguish some IMGT-functional V segments, including TRBV6-2 and TRBV6-3, those segments were excluded.

The sample holds a few counts of this clone. Its antigen target is currently unknown. Base qualities are not provided; no much larger clone lies one nucleotide away. Other DNA sequences in the sample encode the same CDR3. The sequenced sample was PBMCs. The receptor chain draws on TRBV9 and TRBJ2-7; the D gene cannot be resolved reliably. This TCR was recovered from a male donor in good health and CMV-seronegative. The DNA sequence is as follows: TGTGCCAGCAGCGTAGTACCGAGCTCCTACGAGCAGTACTTC. Its translation is CASSVVPSSYEQYF.